One sample yielded the 32 T cell receptor beta chains listed below, sequenced in a study of cytotoxic CD8 clonotypes in ibrutinib-treated CLL. The protocol was immunoSEQ multiplex PCR, while the TCRdb copy is restricted to in-frame clones and leaves out a portion. The sample lists around 30,000 clones; 62% were seen once. This specimen consisted of PBMCs, obtained before ibrutinib treatment. The source is a human donor with chronic lymphocytic leukemia.

This chain joins TRBV9 and TRBJ2-7; TRBD1 agrees at 9 bases. CDR3 length equals 16 residues. In germline, CDR1 is SGDLS, CDR2 YYNGEE. V trimming: 2 bases; J trimming: 6 bases; junction bases outside the gene matches: 12. The CDR3 loop is CASSVDPGQGPTEQYF. Here the CDR3 DNA reads TGTGCCAGCAGCGTTGATCCGGGACAGGGACCGACCGAGCAGTACTTC.

V gene TRBV9 combines with J gene TRBJ1-1, with a possible D match to TRBD1 (6 bases). V was shortened by 3 bases and J by 2 bases, with 14 bases between the two germline ends. The germline V gene has CDR1 SGDLS and CDR2 YYNGEE. The CDR3 consists of 15 residues. The chain's CDR3 is CASSAGGAANTEAFF. In nucleotides, the CDR3 is TGTGCCAGCAGCGCGGGGGGGGCCGCCAACACTGAAGCTTTCTTT.

This chain joins TRBV7-2 and TRBJ2-6; D unclear. This CDR3 is built from 13 residues. The germline V gene has CDR1 SGHTA and CDR2 FQGNSA. V lost 3 bases, J lost 4 bases, and 4 bases lay in between. The CDR3 DNA reads TGTGCCAGCAGCTTTTTCGGGGCCAACGTCCTGACTTTC. This gives the protein CASSFFGANVLTF.

V and J are TRBV29-1 and TRBJ1-3, with D tentatively TRBD1 (6 bases). The CDR3 covers 15 residues. Trimming left V 4 bases short and J 4 bases short, with 17 bases between. Looked up from germline, CDR1 is SQVTM and CDR2 is ANQGSEA. The DNA for the CDR3 is TGCAGCGTTGCGACAGGCTACCCTTCGGGAAACACCATATATTTT. Amino acid sequence: CSVATGYPSGNTIYF.

The chain combines TRBV5-1 with TRBJ2-7; possible D gene TRBD1, 5 bases. The germline gives CDR1 SGHRS, CDR2 YFSETQ. The CDR3 length is 13 residues. The V and J ends lost 2 bases and 1 base respectively, with 7 bases between them. CDR3 DNA: TGCGCCAGCAGCTTCCAGGGTTCCTACGAGCAGTACTTC. Translating gives CASSFQGSYEQYF. The whole variable domain, filled in from reference TRBV5-1 and TRBJ2-7, reads KAGVTQTPRYLIKTRGQQVTLSCSPISGHRSVSWYQQTPGQGLQFLFEYFSETQRNKGNFPGRFSGRQFSNSRSEMNVSTLELGDSALYLCASSFQGSYEQYFGPGTRLTVT.

Written as DNA, the CDR3 is TGTGCCAGCAGTTTACCCGGCAATGAGCAGTTCTTC. Translated, it gives CASSLPGNEQFF. The chain has TRBV27 and TRBJ2-1; D is unresolved. The germline CDR1 and CDR2 sequences are MNHEY and SMNVEV (reference sequence). This CDR3 is 12 amino acids long. Trimming took 2 bases from V and 6 from J, leaving 5 bases between them.

This clone showed up just a few times. This sequence joins TRBV6-4 and TRBJ2-3, with 9 bases that match TRBD1. This CDR3 has 16 residues. From germline, CDR1 is MRHNA and CDR2 SNTAGT. Trimming took 2 bases from V and 4 from J; bases not matched to a gene: 7. The CDR3 protein is CASSDNPGQGSDTQYF. The CDR3 DNA follows: TGTGCCAGCAGTGACAACCCGGGACAGGGTTCAGATACGCAGTATTTT.

About this clone: Other nucleotide sequences from this sample produce the same CDR3. In DNA, the CDR3 is TGCAGCGTTGAGAGGACAGGGAACACTGAAGCTTTCTTT. Its protein is CSVERTGNTEAFF. This chain links TRBV29-1 with TRBJ1-1; 7 positions match TRBD1. V was pared by 3 bases and J by 1 base, with 2 bases of the junction left unmatched. The CDR3 totals 13 residues. Germline V gene data show CDR1 as SQVTM and CDR2 as ANQGSEA.

The V and J genes are TRBV25-1 and TRBJ1-1; tentatively, D is TRBD1 (5 bases). Germline values: CDR1 MGHDK, CDR2 SYGVNS. The ends were cut back, 1 base at V and 1 base at J, with 7 bases in the middle. This CDR3 region has 14 residues. The CDR3 spells CASSEWGGNTEAFF. CDR3 in DNA: TGTGCCAGCAGTGAATGGGGGGGGAACACTGAAGCTTTCTTT. Together with reference TRBV25-1 and TRBJ1-1, the CDR3 gives the full variable domain: EADIYQTPRYLVIGTGKKITLECSQTMGHDKMYWYQQDPGMELHLIHYSYGVNSTEKGDLSSESTVSRIRTEHFPLTLESARPSHTSQYLCASSEWGGNTEAFFGQGTRLTVV.

The V and J genes are TRBV5-1 and TRBJ2-5; no firm D call. V was trimmed by 3 bases and J by 2 bases, leaving 17 bases between them. The CDR3 is 16 residues long. The germline CDR1 and CDR2 sequences are SGHRS and YFSETQ. The CDR3 region is CASSSLPRIFQETQYF. DNA for the CDR3: TGCGCCAGCAGCTCCCTACCCAGAATTTTTCAAGAGACCCAGTACTTC.

V usage is TRBV5-1 and J usage is TRBJ1-4; D may be TRBD1 (6 bases). This CDR3 region has 16 residues. Trimming cost V 4 bases and J 0 bases, with 13 bases left between them. The germline CDR1 and CDR2 sequences are SGHRS and YFSETQ. CDR3 loop: CASSLGQTATNEKLFF. The CDR3 coding sequence is TGCGCCAGCAGCCTAGGACAGACAGCAACTAATGAAAAACTGTTTTTT.

V usage is TRBV11-2 and J usage is TRBJ1-1; D not certain. Trimming cost V 0 bases and J 7 bases, with 12 bases left between them. This CDR3 is 14 amino acids long. Germline values: CDR1 SGHAT, CDR2 FQNNGV. CDR3 sequence: CASSLDPWPVEAFF. Here the CDR3 DNA reads TGTGCCAGCAGCTTAGATCCATGGCCGGTTGAAGCTTTCTTT.

This clone turned up a few times. This rearrangement joins TRBV6-5 to TRBJ1-3; D gene unclear. This CDR3 is 15 amino acids long. CDR1 is MNHEY, CDR2 SVGAGI, per germline. With 0 bases removed from V and 1 base from J, the gap between germline ends came to 7 bases. CDR3 bases: TGTGCCAGCAGTTACTCGGGCACATCTGGAAACACCATATATTTT. It translates to CASSYSGTSGNTIYF.

The chain's CDR3 is CASSQGRGLLSNQPQHF. As DNA, the CDR3 is TGCGCCAGCAGCCAAGGCAGGGGGCTGTTAAGCAATCAGCCCCAGCATTTT. The chain has TRBV4-1 and TRBJ1-5; 8 bases fit TRBD1. The CDR3 has 17 amino acids. The V segment lost 1 base and the J segment 1 base; nucleotides outside the gene matches: 6. Germline CDR1 is MGHRA and CDR2 is YSYEKL.

In the case of this clone: The germline gene is not matched at one end of the junction; a read error may be the cause. The chain is built from TRBV27 and TRBJ2-7; TRBD2 aligns across 12 bases. Germline CDR1 and CDR2: MNHEY and SMNVEV (reference sequence). CDR3 length: 16 amino acids. CDR3 in DNA: TGTGCCAGCAGTCCACGACCGCCAGGACTAGCGGGAAGGGGGCACTTC. Encoded protein: CASSPRPPGLAGRGHF.

This clone showed up just a few times. The rearrangement links TRBV12-5 to TRBJ1-1; no definite D call. Germline V gives CDR1 LGHNT, CDR2 FRNRAP. The CDR3 totals 13 residues. The ends were cut back, 1 base at V and 0 bases at J, with 3 bases in the middle. Here the CDR3 DNA reads TGTGCTAGTGGTTTGGAAGTGAACACTGAAGCTTTCTTT. It translates to CASGLEVNTEAFF.

This chain links TRBV25-1 with TRBJ2-7; no clear D gene. This CDR3 contains 11 residues. Germline V gene data show CDR1 as MGHDK and CDR2 as SYGVNS. The V gene lost 8 bases and the J gene lost 3 bases, with 8 bases spanning the gap. CDR3 sequence: CASGPYYEQYF. The DNA of the CDR3 is TGTGCCAGCGGCCCCTACTACGAGCAGTACTTC.

This clone was counted a few times. The CDR3 loop reads CASSYLSGEKLFF. DNA of the CDR3: TGTGCCAGCAGTTACCTGTCGGGTGAAAAACTGTTTTTT. The V call is TRBV6-5, the J call TRBJ1-4; D gene unclear. Germline V lookup: CDR1 MNHEY, CDR2 SVGAGI. The CDR3 is made up of 13 amino acids. Trimming pared 2 bases from V and 7 bases from J, leaving 8 bases between.

The gene calls are TRBV28 and TRBJ1-2; D not certain. Germline V gene data show CDR1 as MDHEN and CDR2 as SYDVKM. The CDR3 is 15 residues long. V was trimmed by 2 bases and J by 4 bases, leaving 14 bases between them. The CDR3 nucleotides read TGTGCCAGCAGTTTAGTCGACGCCAGGTCCTATGGCTACACCTTC. This sequence encodes CASSLVDARSYGYTF.

The chain employs TRBV7-9 and TRBJ1-2; D gene uncertain. Trimming left V 4 bases short and J 4 bases short, with 10 bases between. Germline V gene data show CDR1 as SEHNR and CDR2 as FQNEAQ (reference sequence). CDR3 length: 13 residues. The CDR3 protein is CASSSPSIYGYTF. Here the CDR3 DNA reads TGTGCCAGCAGCTCACCCTCGATCTATGGCTACACCTTC.

The V and J genes are TRBV19 and TRBJ1-1, with 10 bases that match TRBD1. V lost 6 bases to trimming and J lost 3 bases; unmatched junction nucleotides: 13. This CDR3 has 17 amino acids. In germline, CDR1 is LNHDA, CDR2 SQIVND (reference sequence). The CDR3 bases are TGTGCCAGTAGACCCCGGGACAGGGGTCAAATGGACACTGAAGCTTTCTTT. This gives the protein CASRPRDRGQMDTEAFF.

The chain combines TRBV5-4 with TRBJ2-7; no clear D. V lost 1 base and J 0 bases, leaving 5 bases between the germline ends. The CDR3 has 13 residues. Looked up from germline, CDR1 is SGHNT and CDR2 is YYREEE (reference sequence). DNA of the CDR3: TGTGCCAGCAGCTTGCCCACCTCCTACGAGCAGTACTTC. It yields the protein CASSLPTSYEQYF.

V and J are TRBV7-9 and TRBJ2-1; no firm D call. Trimming cost V 1 base and J 4 bases, with 5 bases left between them. CDR3 length: 13 amino acids. Germline lookup yields CDR1 SEHNR and CDR2 FQNEAQ (reference sequence). The CDR3 spells CASSLGMYNEQFF. The CDR3 region has the DNA TGTGCCAGCAGCTTAGGGATGTACAATGAGCAGTTCTTC.

V is TRBV7-9 and J is TRBJ1-2; D is possibly TRBD1 (5 bases). Trimming stripped 5 bases from V and 4 bases from J, with 14 bases between. The CDR3 length is 14 residues. CDR1 is SEHNR, CDR2 FQNEAQ, per germline (reference sequence). This CDR3 reads CASSQVREVYGYTF. Here the CDR3 DNA reads TGTGCCAGCAGCCAGGTCAGGGAGGTCTATGGCTACACCTTC.

The chain combines TRBV4-1 with TRBJ2-3; maybe TRBD1 (5 bases). V lost 2 bases, J lost 3 bases, and 9 bases lay in between. The CDR3 is made up of 14 amino acids. CDR1 and CDR2 from the germline V gene are MGHRA and YSYEKL. DNA of the CDR3: TGCGCCAGCAGCCAACAGGGTCCGACAGATACGCAGTATTTT. Translated, it gives CASSQQGPTDTQYF.

The chain is built from TRBV4-1 and TRBJ2-7; 8 positions match TRBD1. V lost 4 bases and J lost 3; bases outside the gene matches: 2. The germline V gene encodes CDR1 MGHRA and CDR2 YSYEKL. The CDR3 contains 13 residues. The CDR3 nucleotides are TGCGCCAGCAGCCGGGACAGGCACTACGAGCAGTACTTC. Translation gives CASSRDRHYEQYF.

The rearrangement uses TRBV28 and TRBJ2-2; D tentatively reads TRBD1 or TRBD2 (5 bases each). V shed 1 base and J shed 2 bases, with 11 bases lying between them. The CDR3 is 16 residues long. In germline, CDR1 is MDHEN, CDR2 SYDVKM. CDR3 loop: CASSLFTGLNTGELFF. The CDR3 coding sequence is TGTGCCAGCAGTTTATTCACGGGGCTCAACACCGGGGAGCTGTTTTTT. The whole variable domain, filled in from reference TRBV28 and TRBJ2-2, reads DVKVTQSSRYLVKRTGEKVFLECVQDMDHENMFWYRQDPGLGLRLIYFSYDVKMKEKGDIPEGYSVSREKKERFSLILESASTNQTSMYLCASSLFTGLNTGELFFGEGSRLTVL.

J is TRBJ1-1 and V is TRBV18; 8 bases match TRBD1. Germline CDR1 is KGHSH and CDR2 is LQKENI. Losses at the gene ends were 1 base for V and 1 base for J; bases not matched to a gene: 8. The CDR3 runs to 17 residues. CDR3 region: CASSPRSTGTGNTEAFF. The DNA of the CDR3 is TGTGCCAGCTCACCACGGAGCACCGGGACAGGGAACACTGAAGCTTTCTTT.

V gene TRBV28 combines with J gene TRBJ1-5; D not resolved. V lost 3 bases and J lost 5, with 8 bases in between. Germline assignment: CDR1 MDHEN and CDR2 SYDVKM. The CDR3 is 13 residues long. Here the CDR3 reads CASSFPPHQPQHF. In nucleotides, the CDR3 is TGTGCCAGCAGTTTCCCACCCCATCAGCCCCAGCATTTT. The variable domain in full, with the rest retrieved from reference TRBV28 and TRBJ1-5, is DVKVTQSSRYLVKRTGEKVFLECVQDMDHENMFWYRQDPGLGLRLIYFSYDVKMKEKGDIPEGYSVSREKKERFSLILESASTNQTSMYLCASSFPPHQPQHFGDGTRLSIL.

The chain combines TRBV10-3 with TRBJ2-7; 14 nucleotides agree with TRBD2. The germline gives CDR1 ENHRY, CDR2 SYGVKD. CDR3 length: 15 amino acids. Germline trimming cut 5 bases from V and 5 bases from J; bases unmatched to any gene: 5. The CDR3 sequence is CAISPGTSGSHEQYF. CDR3 in DNA: TGTGCCATCAGTCCAGGGACTAGCGGGAGCCACGAGCAGTACTTC.

Here the CDR3 reads CATGLAMGGDTQYF. The CDR3 region has the DNA TGTGCCACCGGGCTAGCTATGGGGGGAGATACGCAGTATTTT. This chain joins TRBV27 and TRBJ2-3; tentative D call: TRBD2 (6 bases). CDR1 is MNHEY and CDR2 is SMNVEV in the germline V gene (reference sequence). The CDR3 is 14 amino acids. Trimming pared 10 bases from V and 5 bases from J, leaving 19 bases between.

This clone was recorded a few times. The rearrangement uses TRBV2 and TRBJ1-2, with D uncertain. There are 13 residues in the CDR3. Trimming pared 4 bases from V and 3 bases from J, leaving 9 bases between. The germline V gene has CDR1 SNHLY and CDR2 FYNNEI. The CDR3 loop reads CASSGGGYYGYTF. The CDR3 nucleotides read TGTGCCAGCAGTGGGGGTGGTTACTATGGCTACACCTTC.